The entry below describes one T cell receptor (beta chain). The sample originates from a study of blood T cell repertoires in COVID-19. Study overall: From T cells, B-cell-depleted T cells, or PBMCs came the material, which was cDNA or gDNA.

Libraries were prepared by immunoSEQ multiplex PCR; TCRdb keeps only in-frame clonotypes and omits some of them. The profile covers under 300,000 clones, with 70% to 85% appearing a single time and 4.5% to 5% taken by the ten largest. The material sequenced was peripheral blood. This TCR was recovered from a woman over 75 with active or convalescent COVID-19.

The CDR3 bases are TGCGCCAGCAGGTGGAGCGGAGGTAGCACAGATACGCAGTATTTT. Residues: CASRWSGGSTDTQYF. V is TRBV5-1 and J is TRBJ2-3; D possibly corresponds to TRBD2 (5 bases). The CDR3 contains 15 residues. Trimming shortened V by 5 bases and J by 0 bases, and 13 bases separated the two germline ends. CDR1 is SGHRS, CDR2 YFSETQ, per germline. Drawing the rest from reference TRBV5-1 and TRBJ2-3, the complete variable domain is KAGVTQTPRYLIKTRGQQVTLSCSPISGHRSVSWYQQTPGQGLQFLFEYFSETQRNKGNFPGRFSGRQFSNSRSEMNVSTLELGDSALYLCASRWSGGSTDTQYFGPGTRLTVL.